These T cell receptor beta chains were read from a single sample in a study of blood T cell repertoires in COVID-19. Sequencing was performed with immunoSEQ multiplex PCR; in TCRdb, only in-frame clones are kept and a portion is missing. Of more than 110,000 clones listed, about 80% are singletons. Sequencing was performed on peripheral blood. These receptors were obtained from a woman aged 60-70 years with acute or convalescent COVID-19. CDR3s include the opening cysteine and the closing phenylalanine or tryptophan. Fields, in order: clone size, D gene, J gene, V gene, CDR3 DNA, CDR3 protein. The D gene is left open where the match is weak. The size entry is marked missing in some rows and otherwise reads once, few, many or a size class.

NA,NA,TRBJ1-1,TRBV4-3,TGCGCCAGCAGCCTAGACCGGGAGCTCGCTACTGAAGCTTTCTTT,CASSLDRELATEAFF
NA,TRBD2,TRBJ2-1,TRBV24-1,TGTGCCACCAGTGATCCTCCGGGACTAGCGGGAGGGTACAATGAGCAGTTCTTC,CATSDPPGLAGGYNEQFF
once,NA,TRBJ2-5,TRBV11-3,TGTGCCATTGACCTAACTAAGCCGGCGAAACGTGGGCAAGAGACCCAGTACTTC,CAIDLTKPAKRGQETQYF
NA,NA,TRBJ2-3,TRBV5-4,TGTGCCAGCAGCATCACAGGCGCAGATACGCAGTATTTT,CASSITGADTQYF
NA,NA,TRBJ2-7,TRBV5-5,TGTGCCAGCAGCTTTTTCCAATCCTACGAGCAGTACTTC,CASSFFQSYEQYF
once,TRBD1,TRBJ2-1,TRBV7-2,TGTGCCAGCAGTTTTCGACAGGGCCCTTTCAATGAGCAGTTCTTC,CASSFRQGPFNEQFF
NA,NA,TRBJ1-6,TRBV30,TGTGCCTGGAGATCAAGGGGGTCCCTGTCACCCCTCCACTTT,CAWRSRGSLSPLHF
NA,NA,TRBJ2-5,TRBV21-1,TGTGCCAGCAGTCAACGGGGAGAGACCCAGTACTTC,CASSQRGETQYF
once,TRBD2,TRBJ2-7,TRBV3-1/TRBV3-2,TGTGCCACCCGACTAGCGGGCTCCTACGAGCAGTACTTC,CATRLAGSYEQYF
NA,NA,TRBJ1-1,TRBV6-1,TGTGCCAGCAGTGAAGTAGCATGGGGCGCTGAAGCTTTCTTT,CASSEVAWGAEAFF
NA,NA,TRBJ1-1,TRBV9,TGTGCCAGCAGCGCGGACGGACGCAGGGACACTGAAGCTTTCTTT,CASSADGRRDTEAFF
NA,NA,TRBJ1-1,TRBV19,TGTGCCAGTAGGATACAGGGAGGGAATGAAGCTTTCTTT,CASRIQGGNEAFF
once,NA,TRBJ1-5,TRBV9,TGTGCCAGCAGCGTAGAACAGGATCTCAGTCAGCCCCAGCATTTT,CASSVEQDLSQPQHF
NA,TRBD1,TRBJ1-4,TRBV10-3,TGTGCCATCAGTGAGTGGAAACCGGGACAGGGGGATGAAAAACTGTTTTTT,CAISEWKPGQGDEKLFF
few,NA,TRBJ1-1,TRBV12-5,TGTGCTAGTGGTTTACCGGGAGCCCCTGAAGCTTTCTTT,CASGLPGAPEAFF
NA,NA,TRBJ2-7,TRBV2,TGTGCCAGCAGCCCACTCCGGTTGCGGGACTCCTACGAGCAGTACTTC,CASSPLRLRDSYEQYF
NA,TRBD1,TRBJ1-4,TRBV29-1,TGCAGCGTTAAACAGGGGGCGACTAATGAAAAACTGTTTTTT,CSVKQGATNEKLFF
NA,TRBD1,TRBJ2-7,TRBV27,TGTGCCAGCAGTTTAAGACAGGGCTACGAGCAGTACTTC,CASSLRQGYEQYF
NA,NA,TRBJ1-5,TRBV27,TGTGCCAGCAGCCCCTCCCGATGGGGGGATCAGCCCCAGCATTTT,CASSPSRWGDQPQHF
NA,NA,TRBJ1-4,TRBV6-5,TGTGCCAGCAGTTACGACGGGAAGCTTAATGAAAAACTGTTTTTT,CASSYDGKLNEKLFF
few,NA,TRBJ1-1,TRBV3-1/TRBV3-2,TGTGCCAGCAGCCAAGAGTTTATCCGAGGGACTGAAGCTTTCTTT,CASSQEFIRGTEAFF
NA,NA,TRBJ1-5,TRBV3-1/TRBV3-2,TGTGCCAGCACCGGCGGGGTCGGACAGCCCCAGCATTTT,CASTGGVGQPQHF
NA,NA,TRBJ2-5,TRBV4-2,TGTGCCAGCAGCCTAGGACAGAACCAAGAGACCCAGTACTTC,CASSLGQNQETQYF
NA,TRBD2,TRBJ2-2,TRBV5-1,TGCGCCAGTAAAGGGACTAGCGAGAACACCGGGGAGCTGTTTTTT,CASKGTSENTGELFF
NA,NA,TRBJ2-4,TRBV2,TGTGCCAGCAGAGGAGGAGACCTAGCCAAAAACATTCAGTACTTC,CASRGGDLAKNIQYF
NA,TRBD1,TRBJ1-2,TRBV12-3/TRBV12-4,TGTGCCAGCTCGCCAGGGGGTCGTGGCTACACCTTC,CASSPGGRGYTF
NA,NA,TRBJ2-7,TRBV5-1,TGCGCCAGCAGCTTGCCGGCAGGCCTCGAGCAGTACTTC,CASSLPAGLEQYF
NA,NA,TRBJ1-1,TRBV19,TGTGCCAGTAGTGTCCGGGCCGGGACACTGAACACTGAAGCTTTCTTT,CASSVRAGTLNTEAFF
once,NA,TRBJ1-2,TRBV11-3,TGTGCCAGCAGCTCTAAGGCAGGGAACTATGGCTACACCTTC,CASSSKAGNYGYTF
NA,TRBD2,TRBJ2-7,TRBV6-1,TGTGCCAGCAGTGAGACTAGCGGGAGGGCCCGGGAGCAGTACTTC,CASSETSGRAREQYF
NA,NA,TRBJ2-3,TRBV12-2,TGTGCAAGTCGCCGAACTAGCAAATCGTCAGATACGCAGTATTTT,CASRRTSKSSDTQYF
NA,NA,TRBJ2-5,TRBV5-4,TGTGCCAGCAGCTTGCAAAAAGAGACCCAGTACTTC,CASSLQKETQYF
few,TRBD2,TRBJ2-7,TRBV19,TGTGCCAGTAGTATGGGGACCGGGACTAACTCCTACGAGCAGTACTTC,CASSMGTGTNSYEQYF
NA,NA,TRBJ1-4,TRBV7-2,TGTGCCAGCAGCATGACGGGTCCAACTAATGAAAAACTGTTTTTT,CASSMTGPTNEKLFF
NA,TRBD1,TRBJ2-7,TRBV28,TGTGCCAGCACCAGACAGGGGGCAACCTCCTACGAGCAGTACTTC,CASTRQGATSYEQYF
few,TRBD2,TRBJ2-1,TRBV24-1,TGTGCCACCAGTGATTTAGGCCTAGCGGGACACAATGAGCAGTTCTTC,CATSDLGLAGHNEQFF
NA,NA,TRBJ2-7,TRBV27,TGTGCCAGCAGTTTGGTAGGGGCGGTCTACGAGCAGTACTTC,CASSLVGAVYEQYF
NA,NA,TRBJ1-2,TRBV27,TGTGCCAGCAGTTTGGACAAGGAGTATGGCTACACCTTC,CASSLDKEYGYTF
NA,NA,TRBJ1-1,TRBV18,TGTGCCAGCTCACCGACCAAGGGGGATGGCACTGAAGCTTTCTTT,CASSPTKGDGTEAFF
NA,NA,TRBJ1-1,TRBV30,TGTGCCTGGAGTTCGACAGGTTTCACTGAAGCTTTCTTT,CAWSSTGFTEAFF
once,TRBD2,TRBJ2-7,TRBV18,TGTGCCAGCTCACCGCTAGCGGGAGCGGCCCGCCACGAGCAGTACTTC,CASSPLAGAARHEQYF
NA,NA,TRBJ1-1,TRBV3-1/TRBV3-2,TGTGCCAGCAGCCAGACCCAGGGATACACTGAAGCTTTCTTT,CASSQTQGYTEAFF
once,NA,TRBJ2-7,TRBV6-1,TGTGCCAGCAGGGAAGGACTCGGCTACGAGCAGTACTTC,CASREGLGYEQYF
few,TRBD2,TRBJ2-3,TRBV7-9,TGTGCCAGCAGCTTAGGGGGACTAGCGGGAGCAAAAGATACGCAGTATTTT,CASSLGGLAGAKDTQYF
NA,NA,TRBJ2-7,TRBV3-1/TRBV3-2,TGTGCCAGCAACCACGGGGACTCCTACGAGCAGTACTTC,CASNHGDSYEQYF
NA,NA,TRBJ1-1,TRBV6-5,TGTGCCAGCAGTTACAGGGGCGACACTGAAGCTTTCTTT,CASSYRGDTEAFF
few,TRBD1,TRBJ2-2,TRBV5-5,TGTGCCAGCAGCAGGGACACAGGGGGCGGATATACCGGGGAGCTGTTTTTT,CASSRDTGGGYTGELFF
NA,NA,TRBJ1-4,TRBV5-4,TGTGCCAGCTCTGTGGAGGGTAAAAATGAAAAACTGTTTTTT,CASSVEGKNEKLFF
once,NA,TRBJ1-5,TRBV19,TGTGCCAGTAGTCGCACGGAGGGACAGCCCCAGCATTTT,CASSRTEGQPQHF
NA,NA,TRBJ2-7,TRBV2,TGTGCCAGCACCCCCTTAACAGGACCGCCGTACTTC,CASTPLTGPPYF
NA,TRBD2,TRBJ2-7,TRBV5-4,TGTGCCAGCTCTGTTGGGGGACTAGCCAATTACGAGCAGTACTTC,CASSVGGLANYEQYF
NA,NA,TRBJ1-1,TRBV27,TGTGCCAGCAGTTCCTCCATGACAGGAGAGAACACTGAAGCTTTCTTT,CASSSSMTGENTEAFF
NA,NA,TRBJ2-3,TRBV7-2,TGTGCCAGCAGCTTAAGCAGTCTAGCAGCAGATACGCAGTATTTT,CASSLSSLAADTQYF
NA,NA,TRBJ2-6,TRBV27,TGTGCCAGCAGGGCTACGCCGGGACACTCGATCCCTGGGGCCAACGTCCTGACTTTC,CASRATPGHSIPGANVLTF
NA,NA,TRBJ2-1,TRBV5-1,TGCGCCAGCAGCGGGGGGTTGATCTCCTACAATGAGCAGTTCTTC,CASSGGLISYNEQFF
few,NA,TRBJ2-1,TRBV28,TGTGCCAGCAGTCCAGCGGTAGGACTAAAATACAATGAGCAGTTCTTC,CASSPAVGLKYNEQFF
few,NA,TRBJ1-1,TRBV7-9,TGTGCCAGCAGCTTGCAACAGGGTCGGACTGAAGCTTTCTTT,CASSLQQGRTEAFF
NA,TRBD2,TRBJ2-2,TRBV2,TGTGCCAGCAGTGGCACTAGCGGGGTCAACACCGGGGAGCTGTTTTTT,CASSGTSGVNTGELFF
few,NA,TRBJ2-7,TRBV4-2,TGTGCCAGCAGCCAAGTGGGGCACTCCTACGAGCAGTACTTC,CASSQVGHSYEQYF